The next 6 T cell receptor beta chains were all read from a single sample in a study of PD-L1 blockade in urothelial cancer. Documented time point: peripheral blood 6 weeks after treatment start. Assay: immunoSEQ multiplex PCR; the TCRdb copy retains only in-frame clones and omits some. The repertoire holds around 46,000 clones, roughly 78% seen once, with about 13% in the top ten. Sample: PBMCs, taken around atezolizumab (anti-PD-L1) treatment. Receptors originate from a man in his sixties with urothelial cancer.

V is TRBV4-2 and J is TRBJ2-5, with 7 nucleotides matching TRBD1. The CDR3 length is 19 residues. Unmatched junction bases numbered 14, after V lost 0 bases and J lost 1 base. Germline V CDR1 and CDR2: LGHNA, YNFKEQ. The CDR3 DNA sequence: TGTGCCAGCAGCCAAGATAGACACTTCCGACAGGGCGTCCAAGAGACCCAGTACTTC. Protein sequence: CASSQDRHFRQGVQETQYF.

J is TRBJ1-1 and V is TRBV5-1; 7 bases line up with TRBD1. The CDR3 is made up of 15 amino acids. Germline CDR1 and CDR2: SGHRS and YFSETQ. The J segment lost 0 bases and the V segment lost 4 bases, leaving 6 bases of the junction unmatched. The CDR3 reads CASSDGTAVNTEAFF. The CDR3 nucleotides are TGCGCCAGCAGCGATGGGACAGCCGTGAACACTGAAGCTTTCTTT.

The J gene is TRBJ1-5, the V gene TRBV7-2; tentatively, D is TRBD1 (5 bases). V lost 3 bases to trimming and J lost 7 bases, with 10 bases between them. The CDR3 contains 13 residues. CDR1 and CDR2 from the germline V gene are SGHTA and FQGNSA. CDR3 DNA: TGTGCCAGCAGCTTGAACGCAGGGCAGCCCCAGCATTTT. Translating gives CASSLNAGQPQHF.

The chain carries TRBV5-5 and TRBJ2-7; 7 bases fit TRBD2. Germline-derived CDR1 and CDR2 are SGHKS and YYEKEE (reference sequence). The ends lost 3 bases at V and 4 bases at J; junction bases unmatched: 1. The CDR3 loop spans 12 amino acids. The CDR3 DNA is TGTGCCAGCAGCTCGGGACTATACGAGCAGTACTTC. Protein product: CASSSGLYEQYF.

The V call is TRBV7-6, the J call TRBJ2-1; the D gene is possibly TRBD1 (6 bases). The CDR3 sequence is 14 residues long. V was clipped by 5 bases and J by 6 bases, with 14 bases between them. Germline V gene data show CDR1 as SGHVS and CDR2 as FNYEAQ. The CDR3 nucleotides read TGTGCCAGCAGCCCCGCTAGAGGGGGCAATGAGCAGTTCTTC. Residues: CASSPARGGNEQFF.

This chain uses TRBV4-1 with TRBJ2-7; 13 positions agree with TRBD2. Germline V CDR1 and CDR2: MGHRA, YSYEKL. This CDR3 is 18 amino acids long. V dropped 4 bases and J dropped 2; count of bases not matched to a gene: 11. The CDR3 region has the DNA TGCGCCAGCAGCCCTCCGGGACTAGCGGGAACGGGGACCTACGAGCAGTACTTC. Its protein product is CASSPPGLAGTGTYEQYF.